This T cell receptor beta chain stems from a study of cytomegalovirus exposure and HLA in healthy donors. In the study overall: Among approximately 390 genotyped donors, around 80% fell in the Caucasian-associated ancestry cluster. The study's findings and limits: In vitro experiments confirmed that a few CMV-associated chains were specific for CMV antigens. As was reported, the HLA-A and HLA-B alleles of most subjects were accurately predicted from TCR beta sequences.

At collection, donors were nominally healthy, but unrecorded immune exposures were probable. Use of 60 Vbeta and 13 Jbeta primers characterized the PCR. The repertoire was sequenced with immunoSEQ multiplex PCR; TCRdb's copy has only in-frame clones and lacks some. The data hold about 140,000 clones, with around 82% observed a single time. Comment on this clone: The antigen remains unidentified.

Trimming stripped 5 bases from V and 0 bases from J, with 17 bases between. The CDR3 covers 17 residues. Germline-derived CDR1 and CDR2 are MGHRA and YSYEKL. This receptor was identified in a man younger than 35 in good health and CMV-seropositive. The specimen sequenced was PBMCs. This chain joins TRBV4-1 and TRBJ2-4; perhaps TRBD1 as D (6 bases). CDR3 sequence: CASSYPSGVPAKNIQYF. The DNA for the CDR3 is TGCGCCAGCAGCTACCCGTCAGGGGTGCCAGCCAAAAACATTCAGTACTTC.